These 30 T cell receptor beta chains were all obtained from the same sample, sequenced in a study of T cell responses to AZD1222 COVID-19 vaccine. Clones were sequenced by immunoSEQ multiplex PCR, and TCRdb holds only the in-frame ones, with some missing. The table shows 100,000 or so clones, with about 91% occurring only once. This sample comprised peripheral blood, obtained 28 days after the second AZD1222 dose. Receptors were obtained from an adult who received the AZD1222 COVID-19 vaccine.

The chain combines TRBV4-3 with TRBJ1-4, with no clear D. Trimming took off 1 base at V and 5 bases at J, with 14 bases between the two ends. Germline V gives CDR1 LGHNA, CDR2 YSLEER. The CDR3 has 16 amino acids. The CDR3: CASSQGGVPRNEKLFF. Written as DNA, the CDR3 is TGCGCCAGCAGCCAAGGGGGAGTACCGAGAAATGAAAAACTGTTTTTT.

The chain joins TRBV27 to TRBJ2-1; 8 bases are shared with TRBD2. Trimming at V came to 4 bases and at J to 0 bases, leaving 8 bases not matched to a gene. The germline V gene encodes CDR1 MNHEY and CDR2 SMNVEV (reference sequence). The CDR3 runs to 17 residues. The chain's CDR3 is CASSSSGGTRSYNEQFF. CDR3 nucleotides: TGTGCCAGCAGTTCCTCGGGAGGGACCCGCTCCTACAATGAGCAGTTCTTC.

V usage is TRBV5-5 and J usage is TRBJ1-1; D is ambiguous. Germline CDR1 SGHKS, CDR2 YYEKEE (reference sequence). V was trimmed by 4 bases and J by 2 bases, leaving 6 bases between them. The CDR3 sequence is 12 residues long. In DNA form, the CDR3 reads TGTGCCAGCAGCCCTGACAACACTGAAGCTTTCTTT. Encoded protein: CASSPDNTEAFF. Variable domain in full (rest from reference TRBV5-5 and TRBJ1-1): DAGVTQSPTHLIKTRGQQVTLRCSPISGHKSVSWYQQVLGQGPQFIFQYYEKEERGRGNFPDRFSARQFPNYSSELNVNALLLGDSALYLCASSPDNTEAFFGQGTRLTVV.

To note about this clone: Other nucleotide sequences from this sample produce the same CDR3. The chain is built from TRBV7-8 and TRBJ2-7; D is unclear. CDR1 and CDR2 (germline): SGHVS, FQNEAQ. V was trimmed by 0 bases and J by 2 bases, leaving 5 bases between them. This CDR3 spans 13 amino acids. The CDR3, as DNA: TGTGCCAGCAGCTTAGCATCGGCCTACGAGCAGTACTTC. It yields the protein CASSLASAYEQYF.

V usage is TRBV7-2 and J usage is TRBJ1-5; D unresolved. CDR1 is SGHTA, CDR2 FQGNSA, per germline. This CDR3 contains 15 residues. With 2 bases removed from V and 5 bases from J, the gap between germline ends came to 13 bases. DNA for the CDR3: TGTGCCAGCAGCTTACGCGCGTCTGGAGATCAGCCCCAGCATTTT. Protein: CASSLRASGDQPQHF.

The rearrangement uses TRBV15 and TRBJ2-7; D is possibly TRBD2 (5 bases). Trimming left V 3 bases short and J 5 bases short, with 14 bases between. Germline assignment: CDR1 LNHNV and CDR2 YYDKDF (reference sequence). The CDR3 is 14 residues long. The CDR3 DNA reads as TGTGCCACCAGCAGTTTCGAGGGTGAGGACGAGCAGTACTTC. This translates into CATSSFEGEDEQYF. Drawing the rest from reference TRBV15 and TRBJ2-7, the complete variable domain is DAMVIQNPRYQVTQFGKPVTLSCSQTLNHNVMYWYQQKSSQAPKLLFHYYDKDFNNEADTPDNFQSRRPNTSFCFLDIRSPGLGDTAMYLCATSSFEGEDEQYFGPGTRLTVT.

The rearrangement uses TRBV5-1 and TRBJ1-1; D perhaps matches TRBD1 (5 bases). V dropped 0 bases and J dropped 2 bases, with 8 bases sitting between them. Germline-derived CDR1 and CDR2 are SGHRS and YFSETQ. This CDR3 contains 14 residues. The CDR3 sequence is CASSLGGLNTEAFF. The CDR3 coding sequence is TGCGCCAGCAGCTTGGGGGGCCTTAACACTGAAGCTTTCTTT.

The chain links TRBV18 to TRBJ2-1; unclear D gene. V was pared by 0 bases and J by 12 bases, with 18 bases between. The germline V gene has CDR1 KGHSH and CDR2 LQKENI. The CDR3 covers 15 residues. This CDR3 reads CASSPPSQAPVGQFF. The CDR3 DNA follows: TGTGCCAGCTCACCACCGTCGCAGGCCCCGGTGGGGCAGTTCTTC. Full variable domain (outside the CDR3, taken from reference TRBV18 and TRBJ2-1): NAGVMQNPRHLVRRRGQEARLRCSPMKGHSHVYWYRQLPEEGLKFMVYLQKENIIDESGMPKERFSAEFPKEGPSILRIQQVVRGDSAAYFCASSPPSQAPVGQFFGPGTRLTVL.

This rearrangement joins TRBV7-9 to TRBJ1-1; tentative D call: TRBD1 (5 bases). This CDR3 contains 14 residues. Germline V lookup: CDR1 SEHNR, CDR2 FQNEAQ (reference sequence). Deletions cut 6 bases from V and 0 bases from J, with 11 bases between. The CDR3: CASRETGVNTEAFF. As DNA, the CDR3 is TGTGCCAGCAGAGAGACGGGGGTGAACACTGAAGCTTTCTTT.

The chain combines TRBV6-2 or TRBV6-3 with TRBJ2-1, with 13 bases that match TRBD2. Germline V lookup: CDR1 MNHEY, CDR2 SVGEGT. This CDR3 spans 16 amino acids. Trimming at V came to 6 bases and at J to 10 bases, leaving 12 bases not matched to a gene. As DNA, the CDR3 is TGTGCCAGCAGCCAAACCTCGGGACTAGCGGGGAGGGAGCAGTTCTTC. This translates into CASSQTSGLAGREQFF.

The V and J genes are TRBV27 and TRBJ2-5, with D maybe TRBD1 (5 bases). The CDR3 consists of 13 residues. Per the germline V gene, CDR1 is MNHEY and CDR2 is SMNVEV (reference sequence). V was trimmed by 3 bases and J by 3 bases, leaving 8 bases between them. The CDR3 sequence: CASSFQGEETQYF. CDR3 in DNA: TGTGCCAGCAGTTTTCAGGGTGAAGAGACCCAGTACTTC.

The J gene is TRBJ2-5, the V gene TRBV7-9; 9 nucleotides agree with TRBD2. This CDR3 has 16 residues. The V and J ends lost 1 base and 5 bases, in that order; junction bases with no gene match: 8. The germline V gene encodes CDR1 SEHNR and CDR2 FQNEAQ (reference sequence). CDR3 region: CASSLGSGSSRETQYF. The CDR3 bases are TGTGCCAGCAGCTTAGGTAGCGGGAGCTCCCGGGAGACCCAGTACTTC. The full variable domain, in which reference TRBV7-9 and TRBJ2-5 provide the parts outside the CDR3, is DTGVSQNPRHKITKRGQNVTFRCDPISEHNRLYWYRQTLGQGPEFLTYFQNEAQLEKSRLLSDRFSAERPKGSFSTLEIQRTEQGDSAMYLCASSLGSGSSRETQYFGPGTRLLVL.

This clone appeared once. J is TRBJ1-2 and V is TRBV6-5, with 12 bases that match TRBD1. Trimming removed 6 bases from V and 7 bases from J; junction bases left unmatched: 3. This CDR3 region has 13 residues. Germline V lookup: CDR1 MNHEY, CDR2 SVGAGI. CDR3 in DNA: TGTGCCAGCAGGGGACAGGGGGCGGTTGGCTACACCTTC. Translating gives CASRGQGAVGYTF.

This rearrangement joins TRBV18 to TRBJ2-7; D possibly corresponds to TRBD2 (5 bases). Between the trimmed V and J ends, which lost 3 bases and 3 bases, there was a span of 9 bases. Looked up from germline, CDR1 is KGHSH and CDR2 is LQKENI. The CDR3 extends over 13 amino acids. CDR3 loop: CASSPGVNYEQYF. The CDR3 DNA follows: TGTGCCAGCTCACCGGGAGTAAACTACGAGCAGTACTTC.

DNA of the CDR3: TGTGCCAGCAGTTTATCCCATCTTGCGGGGAATAGCAATCAGCCCCAGCATTTT. This translates into CASSLSHLAGNSNQPQHF. The V call is TRBV28, the J call TRBJ1-5; D is unresolved. The CDR3 is 18 residues long. CDR1 and CDR2 from the germline V gene are MDHEN and SYDVKM. Trimming left V 1 base short and J 0 bases short, with 16 bases between.

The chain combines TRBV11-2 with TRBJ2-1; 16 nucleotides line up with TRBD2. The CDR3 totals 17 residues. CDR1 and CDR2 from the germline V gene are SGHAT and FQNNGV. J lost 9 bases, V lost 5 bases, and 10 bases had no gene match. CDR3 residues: CASSLGGTSGRASEQFF. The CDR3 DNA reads TGTGCCAGCAGCCTCGGGGGGACTAGCGGGAGGGCCAGTGAGCAGTTCTTC.

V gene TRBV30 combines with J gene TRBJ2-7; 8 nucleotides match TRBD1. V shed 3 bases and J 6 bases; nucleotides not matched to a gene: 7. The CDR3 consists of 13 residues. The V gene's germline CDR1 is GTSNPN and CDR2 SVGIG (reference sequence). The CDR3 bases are TGTGCCTGGAGCCTACAGGGGGGTAGCGAGCAGTACTTC. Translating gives CAWSLQGGSEQYF.

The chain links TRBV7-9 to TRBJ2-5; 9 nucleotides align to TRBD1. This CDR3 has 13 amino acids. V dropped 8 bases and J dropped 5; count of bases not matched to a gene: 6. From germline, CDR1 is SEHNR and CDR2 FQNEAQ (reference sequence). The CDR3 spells CASGGTGRETQYF. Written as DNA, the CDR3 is TGTGCCAGCGGGGGGACAGGGCGGGAGACCCAGTACTTC.

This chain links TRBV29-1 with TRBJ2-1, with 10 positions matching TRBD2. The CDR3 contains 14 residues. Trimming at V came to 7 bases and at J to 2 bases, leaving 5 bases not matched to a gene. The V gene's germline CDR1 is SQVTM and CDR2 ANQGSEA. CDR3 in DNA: TGCAGCGCCCGAGCGGGAGGGACCTACAATGAGCAGTTCTTC. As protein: CSARAGGTYNEQFF.

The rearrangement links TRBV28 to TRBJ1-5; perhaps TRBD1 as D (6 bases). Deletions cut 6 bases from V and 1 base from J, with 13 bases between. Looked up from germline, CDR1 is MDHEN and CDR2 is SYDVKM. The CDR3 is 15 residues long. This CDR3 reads CASSEGTGSNQPQHF. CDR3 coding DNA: TGTGCCAGCAGCGAGGGTACAGGGAGCAATCAGCCCCAGCATTTT.

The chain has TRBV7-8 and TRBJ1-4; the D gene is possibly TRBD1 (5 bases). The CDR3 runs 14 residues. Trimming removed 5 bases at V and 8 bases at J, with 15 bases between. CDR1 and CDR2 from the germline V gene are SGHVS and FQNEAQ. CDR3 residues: CASSPGGSGEKLFF. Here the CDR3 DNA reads TGTGCCAGCAGCCCTGGGGGGTCAGGGGAAAAACTGTTTTTT.

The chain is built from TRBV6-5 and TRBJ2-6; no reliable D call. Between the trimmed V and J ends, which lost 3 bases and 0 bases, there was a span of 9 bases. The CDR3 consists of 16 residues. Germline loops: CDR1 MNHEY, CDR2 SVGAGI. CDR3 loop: CASSYDSLSGANVLTF. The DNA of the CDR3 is TGTGCCAGCAGTTATGACTCCCTCTCTGGGGCCAACGTCCTGACTTTC.

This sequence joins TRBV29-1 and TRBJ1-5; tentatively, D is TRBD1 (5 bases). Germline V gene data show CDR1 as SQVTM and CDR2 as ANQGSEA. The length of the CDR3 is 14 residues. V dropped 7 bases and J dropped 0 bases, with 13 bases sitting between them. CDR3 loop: CSARDGYSNQPQHF. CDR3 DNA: TGCAGCGCCCGGGACGGTTATAGCAATCAGCCCCAGCATTTT.

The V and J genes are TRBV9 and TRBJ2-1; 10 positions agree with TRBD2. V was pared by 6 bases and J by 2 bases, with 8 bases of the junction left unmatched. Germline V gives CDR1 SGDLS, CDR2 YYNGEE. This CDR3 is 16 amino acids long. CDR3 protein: CASTRQGLATYNEQFF. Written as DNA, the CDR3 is TGTGCCAGCACCCGTCAGGGACTAGCGACCTACAATGAGCAGTTCTTC.

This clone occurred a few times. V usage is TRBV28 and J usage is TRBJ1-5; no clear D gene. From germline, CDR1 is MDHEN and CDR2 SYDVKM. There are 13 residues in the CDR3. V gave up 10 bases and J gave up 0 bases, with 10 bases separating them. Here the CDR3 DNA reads TGTGCCACCCGGTTATATAGCAATCAGCCCCAGCATTTT. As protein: CATRLYSNQPQHF.

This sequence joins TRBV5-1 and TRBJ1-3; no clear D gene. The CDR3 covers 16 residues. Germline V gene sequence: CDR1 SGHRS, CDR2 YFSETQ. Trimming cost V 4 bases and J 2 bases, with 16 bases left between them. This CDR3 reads CASSLGPVGPGNTIYF. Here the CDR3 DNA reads TGCGCCAGCAGCCTCGGACCTGTGGGTCCTGGAAACACCATATATTTT. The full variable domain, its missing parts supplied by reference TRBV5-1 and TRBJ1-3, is KAGVTQTPRYLIKTRGQQVTLSCSPISGHRSVSWYQQTPGQGLQFLFEYFSETQRNKGNFPGRFSGRQFSNSRSEMNVSTLELGDSALYLCASSLGPVGPGNTIYFGEGSWLTVV.

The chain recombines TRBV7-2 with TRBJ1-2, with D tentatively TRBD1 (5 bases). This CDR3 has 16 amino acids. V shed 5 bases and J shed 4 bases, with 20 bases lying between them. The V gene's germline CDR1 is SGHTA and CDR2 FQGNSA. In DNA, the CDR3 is TGTGCCAGCAGCCCTCCCGGGGACGGGGGGTTCTATGGCTACACCTTC. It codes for CASSPPGDGGFYGYTF.

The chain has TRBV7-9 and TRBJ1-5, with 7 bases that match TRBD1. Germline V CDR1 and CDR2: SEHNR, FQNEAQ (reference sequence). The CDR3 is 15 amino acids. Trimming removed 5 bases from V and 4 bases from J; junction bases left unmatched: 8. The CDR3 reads CASSPGGGGNQPQHF. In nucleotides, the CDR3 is TGTGCCAGCAGCCCAGGGGGAGGTGGAAATCAGCCCCAGCATTTT.

This chain's CDR3 is CASSLGQGLNNQPQHF. The CDR3 DNA follows: TGTGCCAGCAGCTTGGGGCAGGGGTTGAACAATCAGCCCCAGCATTTT. The chain uses TRBV5-8 and TRBJ1-5; tentatively, D is TRBD1 (6 bases). This CDR3 contains 16 residues. Per germline, CDR1 SGHTS and CDR2 YDEGEE. With 0 bases removed from V and 3 bases from J, the gap between germline ends came to 13 bases.

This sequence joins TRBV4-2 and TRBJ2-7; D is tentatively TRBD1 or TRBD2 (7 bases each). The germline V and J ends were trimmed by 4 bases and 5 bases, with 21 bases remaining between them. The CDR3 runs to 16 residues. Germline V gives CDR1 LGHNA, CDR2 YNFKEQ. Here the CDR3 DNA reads TGTGCCAGCAGCCTGGGGGGGGCAGGGGGTGTCGACGAGCAGTACTTC. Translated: CASSLGGAGGVDEQYF.